This record covers a single T cell receptor (beta chain). Repertoires were generated with immunoSEQ multiplex PCR, while TCRdb's copy carries only in-frame clones and drops some. This table has 20,000 to 30,000 clones, 89% appearing once. J lost 7 bases, V lost 1 base, and 12 bases had no gene match. The germline gives CDR1 SGHAT, CDR2 FQDESV (reference sequence). The CDR3 contains 16 residues. This entry belongs to a study of blood T cell repertoires in COVID-19. Study context: The samples span acute and convalescent COVID-19 from the United States, Italy and Spain. The analysed material was cDNA or gDNA that came from T cells, B-cell-depleted T cells, or PBMCs.

Sequenced: peripheral blood. This sequence originates from a human donor in a cohort sampled during active COVID-19. The chain employs TRBV11-1 and TRBJ1-1, with 7 nucleotides matching TRBD1. The CDR3 here is CASSLGQGYRIGEAFF. CDR3 nucleotides: TGTGCCAGCAGCTTAGGACAGGGATACCGAATTGGTGAAGCTTTCTTT.